Listed below are T cell receptor beta chains from one sample, sequenced in a study of blood T cell repertoires in COVID-19. Only in-frame clones appear in the TCRdb table, and some are missing; sequencing was by immunoSEQ multiplex PCR. The sample carries approximately 240,000 clones, around 90% recorded once. Material for sequencing was PBMCs or T cells enriched from blood (not recorded which). These receptors were taken from a woman between 18 and 29 years old who had recovered from COVID-19. Both conserved end residues are part of each CDR3. A D gene is named only where the DNA matches it firmly. Not every row has a clone size; where given, it reads once, few, many or a size class.

TRBJ1-2 TRBV18 - TRBD1 CASSPDRVVNGYTF TGTGCCAGCTCACCAGACAGGGTTGTGAATGGCTACACCTTC
TRBJ2-7 TRBV11-2 - TRBD1 CASSWGTGRDEQYF TGTGCCAGCAGCTGGGGGACAGGGCGTGACGAGCAGTACTTC
TRBJ2-7 TRBV6-2/TRBV6-3 - TRBD2 CASSYLAGTSSLYEQYF TGTGCCAGCAGTTACCTCGCCGGGACTAGCTCTCTCTACGAGCAGTACTTC
TRBJ2-2 TRBV7-3 - TRBD2 CASARLAGPGELFF TGTGCCAGCGCTCGACTAGCGGGACCCGGGGAGCTGTTTTTT
TRBJ2-3 TRBV27 - - CASSFVRGIEDTQYF TGTGCCAGCAGTTTCGTGCGGGGCATCGAGGATACGCAGTATTTT
TRBJ2-5 TRBV18 - TRBD1 CASSPPGGIGETQYF TGTGCCAGCTCACCTCCAGGGGGCATTGGGGAGACCCAGTACTTC
TRBJ2-1 TRBV27 - - CASSLTGESYNEQFF TGTGCCAGCAGTTTAACGGGAGAATCCTACAATGAGCAGTTCTTC
TRBJ2-7 TRBV11-2 - - CASSLGRDSYYEQYF TGTGCCAGCAGCTTGGGGCGGGACAGCTACTACGAGCAGTACTTC
TRBJ1-5 TRBV19 - - CASSIGSTGNQPQHF TGTGCCAGTAGCATCGGGTCCACGGGCAATCAGCCCCAGCATTTT
TRBJ1-6 TRBV19 - TRBD1 CASSDPGQLSPLHF TGTGCCAGTAGCGATCCGGGACAGCTTTCACCCCTCCACTTT
TRBJ1-2 TRBV6-2/TRBV6-3 - - CASSYSAQGLGYGYTF TGTGCCAGCAGTTACTCGGCTCAGGGGTTGGGCTATGGCTACACCTTC
TRBJ1-6 TRBV6-5 - - CASSYSGDSGSPLHF TGTGCCAGCAGTTACTCGGGGGACTCAGGTTCACCCCTCCACTTT
TRBJ1-1 TRBV7-3 once TRBD1 CASSLTRDRQAFF TGTGCCAGCAGCTTAACACGGGACAGGCAAGCTTTCTTT
TRBJ1-2 TRBV5-4 - - CASSLVQNGYTF TGTGCCAGCAGCTTGGTCCAGAACGGCTACACCTTC
TRBJ1-1 TRBV11-2 once TRBD1 CASSRTGGPEAFF TGTGCCAGCAGCCGAACAGGGGGCCCTGAAGCTTTCTTT
TRBJ1-1 TRBV5-6 - - CASSSWLGPTNTEAFF TGTGCCAGCAGCTCCTGGTTGGGGCCAACTAACACTGAAGCTTTCTTT
TRBJ2-7 TRBV15 - TRBD1 CATSRGDRPYEQYF TGTGCCACCAGCAGAGGGGACAGGCCCTACGAGCAGTACTTC
TRBJ1-1 TRBV2 - - CASSPPRGTFMNTEAFF TGTGCCAGCAGTCCCCCGCGGGGGACCTTTATGAACACTGAAGCTTTCTTT
TRBJ2-7 TRBV5-5 - TRBD1 CASSLQGAYEQYF TGTGCCAGCAGTCTACAGGGGGCCTACGAGCAGTACTTC
TRBJ2-7 TRBV10-3 - TRBD2 CALRGGPLGDEQYF TGTGCCCTTCGGGGGGGGCCGCTCGGGGACGAGCAGTACTTC
TRBJ1-2 TRBV15 - - CATSRRGEGSYYGYTF TGTGCCACCAGCCGGCGGGGTGAGGGGAGCTACTATGGCTACACCTTC
TRBJ1-2 TRBV28 - - CASNRDIANYGYTF TGTGCCAGCAACCGGGACATAGCTAACTATGGCTACACCTTC
TRBJ1-5 TRBV15 once - CATSEKDTGNQPQHF TGTGCCACCAGCGAGAAGGACACCGGCAATCAGCCCCAGCATTTT
TRBJ2-2 TRBV10-1 - TRBD1 CASRTGDAGELFF TGCGCCAGCAGAACAGGGGACGCCGGGGAGCTGTTTTTT
TRBJ1-6 TRBV5-1 once - CASSLGVQLPYSPLHF TGCGCCAGCAGCTTAGGTGTACAGCTTCCTTATTCACCCCTCCACTTT
TRBJ2-1 TRBV5-1 - - CASSFRVGCNEQFF TGCGCCAGCAGCTTCAGGGTTGGTTGCAATGAGCAGTTCTTC
TRBJ1-1 TRBV19 - - CASPPTGWYDTEAFF TGTGCCAGTCCACCTACAGGTTGGTACGACACTGAAGCTTTCTTT
TRBJ2-7 TRBV2 - TRBD1 CASTPDRLLSYEQYF TGTGCCAGCACCCCGGACAGGCTCCTCTCCTACGAGCAGTACTTC
TRBJ1-1 TRBV18 - - CASSPSTDLNTEAFF TGTGCCAGCTCACCCTCGACAGACCTGAACACTGAAGCTTTCTTT
TRBJ1-2 TRBV19 - - CASHLGLHAYGYTF TGTGCCAGTCATCTAGGACTGCACGCCTATGGCTACACCTTC
TRBJ2-7 TRBV7-9 - - CASSPQDNSYEQYF TGTGCCAGCAGCCCACAGGACAACTCCTACGAGCAGTACTTC
TRBJ2-7 TRBV21-1 - - CASSTLPGYDSYEQYF TGTGCCAGCAGTACACTCCCAGGGTATGATTCCTACGAGCAGTACTTC
TRBJ1-2 TRBV28 - TRBD1 CASSPRDRVYYGYTF TGTGCCAGCAGTCCACGGGACAGGGTATACTATGGCTACACCTTC
TRBJ2-2 TRBV19 once TRBD2 CASSMSSGRVRTGELFF TGTGCCAGTAGTATGTCTAGCGGGAGGGTGCGGACCGGGGAGCTGTTTTTT
TRBJ1-2 TRBV5-1 few TRBD1 CASSDGQGSYGYTF TGCGCCAGCAGCGATGGACAGGGGAGCTATGGCTACACCTTC
TRBJ2-1 TRBV3-1/TRBV3-2 - - CASSLGSFWVTSGNEQFF TGTGCCAGCAGCCTCGGGTCCTTCTGGGTCACGAGCGGCAATGAGCAGTTCTTC
TRBJ1-2 TRBV24-1 - TRBD1 CATSDSGQGRYGYTF TGTGCCACCAGTGATTCCGGACAGGGACGCTATGGCTACACCTTC